This is a list of T cell receptor beta chains from one sample in a study of blood T cell repertoires in COVID-19. Clones were read by immunoSEQ multiplex PCR, and TCRdb kept only the in-frame ones, dropping some. The sample comprises 95,000 to 110,000 clones, around 90% of which are singletons, and 4.5% to 5% rests with the top ten. The sample comprised peripheral blood. The origin of the receptors is a man aged 40-49 years with active or convalescent COVID-19. The CDR3 runs from the conserved cysteine through the conserved F or W. The order of the fields is V gene, J gene, clone size, D gene, CDR3 DNA, CDR3 protein. A D gene is named only where the DNA matches it firmly. Expanded clones get a size class; other rows say once, few or many, or leave the size out.

>TRBV28|TRBJ1-2|.|.
TGTGCCACCGACAAACACGAAGGTCCCTATCGTGGCTACACCTTC
CATDKHEGPYRGYTF
>TRBV24-1|TRBJ1-3|.|TRBD1
TGTGCCACCAGTGCCGGACAGGGGTATTCTTCTGGAAACACCATATATTTT
CATSAGQGYSSGNTIYF
>TRBV18|TRBJ2-7|once|.
TGTGCCAGCTCACGCCTCAGCTCCTACGAGCAGTACTTC
CASSRLSSYEQYF
>TRBV28|TRBJ1-2|.|.
TGTGCCAGCACCCTGGGTTGGGGGCGCTATGGCTACACCTTC
CASTLGWGRYGYTF
>TRBV28|TRBJ1-5|.|TRBD1
TGTGCCAGCAGTTTTGGGACAGCCGATAGCAATCAGCCCCAGCATTTT
CASSFGTADSNQPQHF
>TRBV24-1|TRBJ1-5|.|TRBD1
TGTGCCACCAGTGGACAGGGGAGCGGACAGCCCCAGCATTTT
CATSGQGSGQPQHF
>TRBV28|TRBJ2-1|.|.
TGTGCCAGCAGTTTGCCTCAGACTAGAGCCAATGAGCAGTTCTTC
CASSLPQTRANEQFF
>TRBV6-5|TRBJ2-7|.|TRBD1
TGTGCCACCGGACAGGGGGCTTACGAGCAGTACTTC
CATGQGAYEQYF
>TRBV5-1|TRBJ2-2|.|.
TGCGCCAGCATGGCAGTGAACACCGGGGAGCTGTTTTTT
CASMAVNTGELFF
>TRBV7-2|TRBJ2-5|.|TRBD1
TGTGCCAGCAGCCCGCGGACAGGGAAGGGAGAGACCCAGTACTTC
CASSPRTGKGETQYF
>TRBV2|TRBJ1-2|.|.
TGTGCCAGCAGAGACAGACCCTATGGCTACACCTTC
CASRDRPYGYTF
>TRBV11-1|TRBJ2-7|.|TRBD1
TGTGCCAGCAGCTGGCGACAGGGCCCCTACGAGCAGTACTTC
CASSWRQGPYEQYF
>TRBV18|TRBJ2-7|.|TRBD2
TGTGCCAGCTCACCATTGGCTAGCGGTAGCTCCTACGAGCAGTACTTC
CASSPLASGSSYEQYF
>TRBV5-8|TRBJ2-5|.|.
TGTGCCAGCACCACTGGGACAAAGCGAGGTGCGGAGACCCAGTACTTC
CASTTGTKRGAETQYF
>TRBV2|TRBJ1-6|.|TRBD1
TGTGCCTCCCGAGGACAGGAGAGCTCCTATAATTCACCCCTCCACTTT
CASRGQESSYNSPLHF
>TRBV28|TRBJ1-2|once|TRBD1
TGTGCCAGCAGGGGACAGGGGGATGGCTACACCTTC
CASRGQGDGYTF
>TRBV6-2/TRBV6-3|TRBJ1-2|.|.
TGTGCCAGCAGTTACGTCGCAGGCCTCTATGGCTACACCTTC
CASSYVAGLYGYTF